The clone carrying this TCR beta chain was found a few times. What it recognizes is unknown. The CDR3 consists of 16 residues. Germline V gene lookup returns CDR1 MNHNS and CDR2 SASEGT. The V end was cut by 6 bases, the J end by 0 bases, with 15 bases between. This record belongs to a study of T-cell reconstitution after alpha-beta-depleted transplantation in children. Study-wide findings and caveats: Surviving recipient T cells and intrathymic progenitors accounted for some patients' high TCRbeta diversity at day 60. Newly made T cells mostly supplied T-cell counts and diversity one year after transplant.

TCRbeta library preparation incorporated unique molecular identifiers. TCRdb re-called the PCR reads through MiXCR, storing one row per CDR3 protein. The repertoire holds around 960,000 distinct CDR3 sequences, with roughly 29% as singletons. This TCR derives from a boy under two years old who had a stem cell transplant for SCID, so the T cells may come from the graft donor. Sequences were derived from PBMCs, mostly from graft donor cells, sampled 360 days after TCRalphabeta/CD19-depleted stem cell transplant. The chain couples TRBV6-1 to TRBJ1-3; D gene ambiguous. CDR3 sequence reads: CASSSGPDLSGNTIYF. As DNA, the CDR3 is TGTGCCAGCAGCTCAGGCCCGGACCTCTCTGGAAACACCATATATTTT.